This is a list of T cell receptor beta chains from one sample in a study of shared clonotypes between healthy human individuals. Some clones are missing from TCRdb's copy, which holds only in-frame ones; the method was immunoSEQ multiplex PCR. The data contain 75,000 to 100,000 clones, around half of them singletons. The sample comprised PBMCs. These receptors were taken from a woman between 40 and 55 years old in good health. Some clones in this sample may be carry-over from other donors' samples. CDR3s include the opening cysteine and the closing phenylalanine or tryptophan. The order of the fields is V gene, D gene, clone size, J gene, CDR3 protein, CDR3 DNA. A D gene is named only where the DNA matches it firmly. A clone size is listed for some rows: how often the clone was seen (once, few, many), or a class if it is expanded.

v_gene: TRBV29-1
d_gene: -
abundance: -
j_gene: TRBJ2-7
CDR3aa: CSVGAGREPYEQYF
CDR3nt: TGCAGCGTGGGGGCTGGGCGGGAGCCCTACGAGCAGTACTTT

v_gene: TRBV2
d_gene: TRBD1
abundance: -
j_gene: TRBJ2-7
CDR3aa: CASKGQPTYEQYF
CDR3nt: TGTGCCAGCAAGGGACAGCCTACCTACGAGCAGTACTTC

v_gene: TRBV4-3
d_gene: -
abundance: -
j_gene: TRBJ2-7
CDR3aa: CASSQQRGPYEQYF
CDR3nt: TGCGCCAGCAGCCAACAACGAGGCCCCTACGAGCAGTACTTC

v_gene: TRBV7-9
d_gene: -
abundance: -
j_gene: TRBJ1-1
CDR3aa: CASSPGPRNTKASF
CDR3nt: TGTGCCAGCAGCCCGGGACCTAGGAACACTAAAGCTTCCTTT

v_gene: TRBV28
d_gene: -
abundance: -
j_gene: TRBJ1-1
CDR3aa: CASSPLGGAGSEAFF
CDR3nt: TGTGCCAGCAGTCCCCTCGGGGGAGCGGGTTCTGAAGCTTTCTTT

v_gene: TRBV6-5
d_gene: TRBD1
abundance: -
j_gene: TRBJ2-7
CDR3aa: CASSVQGASEQYF
CDR3nt: TGTGCCAGCAGCGTACAGGGGGCGAGCGAGCAGTACTTC

v_gene: TRBV6-1
d_gene: -
abundance: many
j_gene: TRBJ1-2
CDR3aa: CASMRQLGYGYTF
CDR3nt: TGTGCCAGCATGAGACAGCTTGGCTATGGCTACACCTTC

v_gene: TRBV11-3
d_gene: -
abundance: -
j_gene: TRBJ2-1
CDR3aa: CASSLAGTTYNEQFF
CDR3nt: TGTGCCAGCAGCTTAGCCGGGACCACTTACAATGAGCAGTTCTTC

v_gene: TRBV11-2
d_gene: TRBD1
abundance: -
j_gene: TRBJ2-5
CDR3aa: CASSLPAGTGRQETQYF
CDR3nt: TGTGCCAGCAGCTTACCAGCCGGGACAGGGAGGCAAGAGACCCAGTACTTC

v_gene: TRBV7-7
d_gene: TRBD2
abundance: -
j_gene: TRBJ2-5
CDR3aa: CASGSGLAGDLGTQYF
CDR3nt: TGTGCTAGCGGCTCCGGACTAGCGGGAGATCTGGGGACCCAGTACTTC

v_gene: TRBV7-2
d_gene: TRBD1
abundance: many
j_gene: TRBJ2-7
CDR3aa: CASSPRQGPYEQYF
CDR3nt: TGTGCCAGCAGCCCCCGACAGGGGCCCTACGAGCAGTACTTC

v_gene: TRBV30
d_gene: TRBD1
abundance: few
j_gene: TRBJ1-4
CDR3aa: CALMTGSNEKLFF
CDR3nt: TGTGCCTTAATGACAGGGTCTAATGAAAAACTGTTTTTT

v_gene: TRBV9
d_gene: TRBD2
abundance: many
j_gene: TRBJ2-7
CDR3aa: CASSPKRTSGRSYEQYF
CDR3nt: TGTGCCAGCAGCCCCAAAAGGACTAGCGGGAGGTCCTACGAGCAGTACTTC

v_gene: TRBV10-3
d_gene: -
abundance: -
j_gene: TRBJ1-1
CDR3aa: CAISGTLGTTEAFF
CDR3nt: TGTGCCATCAGTGGAACCCTGGGAACCACTGAAGCTTTCTTT

v_gene: TRBV9
d_gene: TRBD2
abundance: -
j_gene: TRBJ2-5
CDR3aa: CASTAGVMETQYF
CDR3nt: TGTGCCAGCACTGCGGGAGTAATGGAGACCCAGTACTTC

v_gene: TRBV27
d_gene: -
abundance: -
j_gene: TRBJ1-3
CDR3aa: CASSPRGSGNTIYF
CDR3nt: TGTGCCAGCAGTCCCCGAGGCTCTGGAAACACCATATATTTT